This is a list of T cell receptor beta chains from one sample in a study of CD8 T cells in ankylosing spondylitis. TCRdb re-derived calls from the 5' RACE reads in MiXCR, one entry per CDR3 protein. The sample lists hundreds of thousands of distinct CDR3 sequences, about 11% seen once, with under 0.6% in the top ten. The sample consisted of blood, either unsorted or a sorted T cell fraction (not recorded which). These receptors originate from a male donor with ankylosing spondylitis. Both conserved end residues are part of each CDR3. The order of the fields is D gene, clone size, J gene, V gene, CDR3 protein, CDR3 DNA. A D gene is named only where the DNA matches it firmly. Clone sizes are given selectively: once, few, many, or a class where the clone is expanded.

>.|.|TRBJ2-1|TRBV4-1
CASSQVLQGTIYEQFF
TGCGCCAGCAGCCAAGTACTACAGGGCACGATTTATGAGCAGTTCTTC
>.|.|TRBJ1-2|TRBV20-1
CSAEPSGYTF
TGCAGTGCTGAGCCCTCGGGCTACACCTTC
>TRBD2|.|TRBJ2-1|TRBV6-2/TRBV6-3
CASSPPRSRSSGRAFIEQFF
TGTGCCAGCAGTCCTCCGAGGAGCAGATCTAGCGGGAGGGCCTTTATTGAGCAGTTCTTC
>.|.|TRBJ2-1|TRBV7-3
CASGENYNEQFF
TGTGCCAGCGGGGAGAATTACAATGAGCAGTTCTTC
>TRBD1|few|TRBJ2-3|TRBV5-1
CASSVGQTSTDTQYF
TGCGCCAGCAGCGTGGGACAGACCAGCACAGATACGCAGTATTTT
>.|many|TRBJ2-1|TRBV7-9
CASSRGQRANEQFF
TGTGCCAGCAGCCGGGGTCAGCGGGCCAATGAGCAGTTCTTC
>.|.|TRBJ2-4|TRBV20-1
CSATSGGGEDIQYF
TGCAGTGCGACTTCCGGAGGGGGTGAAGACATTCAGTACTTC
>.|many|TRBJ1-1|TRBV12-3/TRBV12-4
CASTGGDTEAFF
TGTGCCAGCACTGGGGGGGACACTGAAGCTTTCTTT
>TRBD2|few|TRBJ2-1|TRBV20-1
CSAQGLAIYNEQFF
TGCAGTGCTCAGGGACTAGCCATTTACAATGAGCAGTTCTTC
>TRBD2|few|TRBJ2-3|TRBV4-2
CASSNSGTSYDTQYF
TGTGCCAGCAGCAATTCCGGGACTAGCTACGATACGCAGTATTTT